This TCR beta chain was sequenced during a study of shared clonotypes between healthy human individuals. The CDR3 has 13 residues. J lost 6 bases, V lost 6 bases, and 4 bases had no gene match. Per the germline V gene, CDR1 is KGHSH and CDR2 is LQKENI. TCRdb keeps only in-frame clones here, not all; method: immunoSEQ multiplex PCR. The table has around 990,000 clones, roughly 80% seen once. The sequence derives from a man younger than 35 in good health. Some clones in this sample may be carry-over from other donors' samples. The sample consisted of memory CD4+ T cells from PBMCs. The subset was: CD45RA-negative fraction. The V call is TRBV18, the J call TRBJ2-7; 11 bases map to TRBD1. DNA for the CDR3: TGTGCCAGCTCCAGGACAGGGGGCTTCGAGCAGTACTTC. Translation: CASSRTGGFEQYF.